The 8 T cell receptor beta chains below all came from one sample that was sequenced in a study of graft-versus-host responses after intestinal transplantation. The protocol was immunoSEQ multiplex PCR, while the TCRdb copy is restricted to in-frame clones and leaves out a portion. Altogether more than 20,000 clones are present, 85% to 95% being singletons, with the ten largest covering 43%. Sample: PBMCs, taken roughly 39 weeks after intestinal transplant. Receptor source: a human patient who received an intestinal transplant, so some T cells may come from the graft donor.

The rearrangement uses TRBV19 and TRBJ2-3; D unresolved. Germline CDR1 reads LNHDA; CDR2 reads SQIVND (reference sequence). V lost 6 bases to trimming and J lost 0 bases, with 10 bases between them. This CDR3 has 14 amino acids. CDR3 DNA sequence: TGTGCCAGTAGAGAAGATACTAGCACAGATACGCAGTATTTT. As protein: CASREDTSTDTQYF.

CDR3 DNA sequence: TGTGCCAGTAGTACCCGGACCGCATTTGATAGCAATCAGCCCCAGCATTTT. Protein product: CASSTRTAFDSNQPQHF. This rearrangement joins TRBV19 to TRBJ1-5; no definite D call. CDR3 length: 17 amino acids. V was shortened by 4 bases and J by 0 bases, with 16 bases between the two germline ends. Germline CDR1 and CDR2: LNHDA and SQIVND (reference sequence). The full variable domain, with the rest looked up from reference TRBV19 and TRBJ1-5, is DGGITQSPKYLFRKEGQNVTLSCEQNLNHDAMYWYRQDPGQGLRLIYYSQIVNDFQKGDIAEGYSVSREKKESFPLTVTSAQKNPTAFYLCASSTRTAFDSNQPQHFGDGTRLSIL.

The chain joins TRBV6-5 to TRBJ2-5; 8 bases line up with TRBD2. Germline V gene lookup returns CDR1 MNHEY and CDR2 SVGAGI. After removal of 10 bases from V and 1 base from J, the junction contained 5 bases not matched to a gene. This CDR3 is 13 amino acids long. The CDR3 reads CATQTSAQETQYF. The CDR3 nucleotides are TGTGCCACCCAGACTAGCGCCCAAGAGACCCAGTACTTC.

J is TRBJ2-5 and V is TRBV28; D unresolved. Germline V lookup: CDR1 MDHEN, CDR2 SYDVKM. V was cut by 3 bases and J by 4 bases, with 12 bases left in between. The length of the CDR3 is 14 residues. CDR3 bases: TGTGCCAGCAGTTTGCAAAGGGCGAGAGAGACCCAGTACTTC. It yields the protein CASSLQRARETQYF.

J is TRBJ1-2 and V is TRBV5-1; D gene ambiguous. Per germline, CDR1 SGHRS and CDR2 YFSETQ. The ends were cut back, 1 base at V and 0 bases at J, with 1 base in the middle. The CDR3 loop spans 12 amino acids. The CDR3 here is CASSLTNYGYTF. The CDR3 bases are TGCGCCAGCAGCTTGACTAACTATGGCTACACCTTC.

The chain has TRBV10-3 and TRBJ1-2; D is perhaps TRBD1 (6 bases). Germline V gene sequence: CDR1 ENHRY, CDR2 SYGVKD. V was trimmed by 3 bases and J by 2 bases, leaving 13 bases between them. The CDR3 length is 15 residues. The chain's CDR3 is CAISDRDTYNYGYTF. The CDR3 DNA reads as TGTGCCATCAGTGACCGGGACACGTACAACTATGGCTACACCTTC.

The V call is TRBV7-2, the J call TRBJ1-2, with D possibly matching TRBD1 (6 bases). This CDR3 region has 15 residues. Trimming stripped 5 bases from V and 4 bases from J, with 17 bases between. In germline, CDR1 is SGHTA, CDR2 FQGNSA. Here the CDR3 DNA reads TGTGCCAGCAGCCCCGGGGCGGGGGCCTTCTATGGCTACACCTTC. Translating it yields CASSPGAGAFYGYTF.

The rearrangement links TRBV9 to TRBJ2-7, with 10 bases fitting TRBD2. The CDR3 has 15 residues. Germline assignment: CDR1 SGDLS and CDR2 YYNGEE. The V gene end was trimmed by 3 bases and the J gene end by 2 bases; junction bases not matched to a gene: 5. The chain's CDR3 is CASSASGSGAYEQYF. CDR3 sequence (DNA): TGTGCCAGCAGCGCTAGCGGGAGCGGGGCCTACGAGCAGTACTTC. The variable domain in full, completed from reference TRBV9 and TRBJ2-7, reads DSGVTQTPKHLITATGQRVTLRCSPRSGDLSVYWYQQSLDQGLQFLIQYYNGEERAKGNILERFSAQQFPDLHSELNLSSLELGDSALYFCASSASGSGAYEQYFGPGTRLTVT.